This entry is about one T cell receptor beta chain. These data originate in a study of blood T cell repertoires in COVID-19. Only in-frame clones appear in the TCRdb table, and some are missing; sequencing was by immunoSEQ multiplex PCR. The sample lists over 250,000 clones; more than 80% were seen once. The TCR comes from a woman aged 18-29 years who had recovered from COVID-19. The sequencing input was PBMCs or T cells enriched from blood (not recorded which).

For the CDR3, the DNA is TGTGCCAGCAGTGAACGAATGGGGACAGGACAGGGGACCCAGTACTTC. Translating it yields CASSERMGTGQGTQYF. This chain connects TRBV6-1 to TRBJ2-5, with TRBD1 matching over 8 bases. This CDR3 spans 16 amino acids. CDR1 MNHNS and CDR2 SASEGT come from the germline V gene. With 2 bases clipped from V and 7 bases from J, the junction kept 12 bases outside the gene matches.